These T cell receptor beta chains were read from a single sample in a study of blood T cell repertoires in COVID-19. The assay was immunoSEQ multiplex PCR, and TCRdb's table has in-frame clones only and misses some. The table shows roughly 380,000 clones, with approximately 91% occurring only once. Sequencing was carried out using peripheral blood. These receptors were collected from a woman aged 40 to 50 with COVID-19, enrolled during active disease. CDR3s include the opening cysteine and the closing phenylalanine or tryptophan. The D gene is left open where the match is weak. Some rows mark clone size as missing; the rest say once, few, many or name a class of expanded clone.

>.|TRBV9|.|TRBJ2-1|15
CASSSTTRIGNEQFF
TGTGCCAGCAGCTCGACGACTAGGATCGGGAATGAGCAGTTCTTC
>.|TRBV28|.|TRBJ2-7|12
CASSLGRYEQYF
TGTGCCAGCAGTTTAGGGAGATACGAGCAGTACTTC
>.|TRBV5-4|few|TRBJ1-1|13
CASSTRQNTEAFF
TGTGCCAGCAGCACCCGACAGAACACTGAAGCTTTCTTT
>TRBD1|TRBV7-8|.|TRBJ2-1|17
CASSSSNIGTADNEQFF
TGTGCCAGCAGCTCCTCCAACATAGGGACAGCAGACAATGAGCAGTTCTTC
>TRBD1|TRBV7-4|once|TRBJ1-5|18
CASSSRTGGFYSNQPQHF
TGTGCCAGCAGCTCGCGGACAGGGGGCTTCTATAGCAATCAGCCCCAGCATTTT
>.|TRBV7-8|.|TRBJ2-3|17
CASSPITGFSRTDTQYF
TGTGCCAGCAGCCCAATTACAGGGTTTTCCCGCACAGATACGCAGTATTTT
>TRBD1|TRBV27|.|TRBJ1-2|17
CASRSRGTGVRYYGYTF
TGTGCCAGCAGATCTCGCGGGACAGGGGTTAGGTACTATGGCTACACCTTC
>TRBD1|TRBV28|.|TRBJ1-3|16
CASSLSDRGSGNTIYF
TGTGCCAGCAGTTTAAGCGACAGGGGGTCTGGAAACACCATATATTTT
>TRBD1|TRBV19|few|TRBJ2-7|14
CASSEGRDSYEQYF
TGTGCCAGTAGTGAAGGCCGGGACAGCTACGAGCAGTACTTC
>TRBD1|TRBV12-3/TRBV12-4|.|TRBJ1-1|13
CASSLGGQIEAFF
TGTGCCAGCAGTTTAGGGGGACAGATTGAAGCTTTCTTT
>TRBD1|TRBV28|.|TRBJ1-1|15
CASSLNQGTGTEAFF
TGTGCCAGCAGTTTAAACCAGGGGACAGGCACTGAAGCTTTCTTT
>.|TRBV7-8|.|TRBJ1-2|14
CASSLATGSYGYTF
TGTGCCAGCAGCTTAGCTACAGGGAGCTATGGCTACACCTTC
>TRBD1|TRBV5-5|.|TRBJ1-2|13
CASSTQGAYGYTF
TGTGCCAGCAGCACACAGGGGGCCTATGGCTACACCTTC
>TRBD1|TRBV5-6|.|TRBJ1-6|15
CATQEGTGYNSPLHF
TGTGCCACCCAGGAAGGGACAGGCTATAATTCACCCCTCCACTTT
>TRBD1|TRBV7-8|.|TRBJ1-2|16
CASSLGLRGDSYGYTF
TGTGCCAGCAGCCTAGGCTTGAGGGGGGACAGTTATGGCTACACCTTC
>.|TRBV6-5|.|TRBJ1-2|12
CASSFQGDGYTF
TGTGCCAGCAGTTTCCAGGGTGACGGCTACACCTTC
>.|TRBV6-5|.|TRBJ1-5|13
CASRGYSNQPQHF
TGTGCCAGCAGGGGCTATAGCAATCAGCCCCAGCATTTT
>TRBD1|TRBV4-1|.|TRBJ1-5|16
CASSSSAGTGNQPQHF
TGCGCCAGCAGCTCAAGCGCAGGGACAGGGAACCAGCCCCAGCATTTT
>.|TRBV12-3/TRBV12-4|.|TRBJ2-5|12
CASSLHQETQYF
TGTGCCAGCAGTCTACACCAAGAGACCCAGTACTTC
>.|TRBV7-2|.|TRBJ1-3|16
CASSLRRSASGNTIYF
TGTGCCAGCAGCTTACGGCGGTCGGCCTCTGGAAACACCATATATTTT
>TRBD2|TRBV7-2|.|TRBJ2-3|15
CASSIGTSGLDTQYF
TGTGCCAGCAGTATCGGGACTAGCGGGTTGGATACGCAGTATTTT
>.|TRBV5-6|.|TRBJ1-1|13
CASSLLAVPEAFF
TGTGCCAGCAGCTTGCTCGCAGTGCCCGAAGCTTTCTTT
>.|TRBV3-1/TRBV3-2|.|TRBJ1-6|17
CASSPYRAGELSSPLHF
TGTGCCAGCAGCCCATATAGGGCAGGGGAGTTAAGTTCACCCCTCCACTTT
>TRBD1|TRBV18|.|TRBJ2-6|17
CASSPGTGFSGANVLTF
TGTGCCAGCTCGCCCGGGACAGGCTTCTCTGGGGCCAACGTCCTGACTTTC
>.|TRBV4-3|.|TRBJ2-1|15
CASSQQVPNYNEQFF
TGCGCCAGCAGCCAACAGGTCCCCAATTACAATGAGCAGTTCTTC
>TRBD1|TRBV28|.|TRBJ1-2|14
CASSQTDRDYGYTF
TGTGCCAGCAGCCAAACCGACAGGGACTATGGCTACACCTTC
>TRBD2|TRBV6-4|.|TRBJ2-7|15
CASRHTSGRSYEQYF
TGTGCCAGCAGGCATACTAGCGGGAGGTCCTACGAGCAGTACTTC
>.|TRBV19|.|TRBJ1-5|13
CASTGQLNQPQHF
TGTGCCAGTACTGGGCAGCTCAATCAGCCCCAGCATTTT
>TRBD1|TRBV28|.|TRBJ1-1|18
CASSYRRPGGTGATEAFF
TGTGCCAGCAGTTATAGGAGACCGGGAGGGACAGGGGCAACTGAAGCTTTCTTT